What follows are 11 T cell receptor beta chains derived from one specimen sequenced in a study of T cell responses to AZD1222 COVID-19 vaccine. TCRdb's copy holds only in-frame clones and misses some; the assay was immunoSEQ multiplex PCR. The sample lists roughly 80,000 clones, roughly 87% occurring once. Material: peripheral blood, obtained on day 0 of MenACWY control vaccination. These receptors came from an adult in good health.

The V gene is TRBV3-1 (or the pseudogene TRBV3-2), the J gene TRBJ2-3, with TRBD2 matching 12 bases. V was clipped by 0 bases and J by 6 bases; unmatched bases: 10. The CDR3 contains 18 residues. Germline V gene sequence: CDR1 LGHDT, CDR2 YNNKEL (reference sequence). CDR3 protein: CASSQDRASGGALDTQYF. In DNA form, the CDR3 reads TGTGCCAGCAGCCAAGATCGGGCTAGCGGGGGGGCTTTGGATACGCAGTATTTT.

The count of this clone is one. This chain joins TRBV7-2 and TRBJ1-1; TRBD1 might be the D (5 bases). This CDR3 is built from 14 residues. The V gene's germline CDR1 is SGHTA and CDR2 FQGNSA. V dropped 7 bases and J dropped 1 base, with 13 bases sitting between them. CDR3 residues: CASNRNGANTEAFF. DNA of the CDR3: TGTGCCAGCAACCGGAACGGGGCGAACACTGAAGCTTTCTTT.

The chain joins TRBV9 to TRBJ1-5; TRBD1 aligns across 9 bases. The CDR3 extends over 15 amino acids. J was trimmed by 6 bases and V by 3 bases; bases with no gene match: 7. In germline, CDR1 is SGDLS, CDR2 YYNGEE. CDR3 in amino acids: CASSAGTGLVQPQHF. The CDR3 DNA follows: TGTGCCAGCAGCGCGGGGACAGGGTTGGTTCAGCCCCAGCATTTT.

This clone has a single count. The chain recombines TRBV6-2 or TRBV6-3 with TRBJ1-1, with 8 nucleotides matching TRBD1. CDR1 and CDR2 from the germline V gene are MNHEY and SVGEGT. V lost 5 bases and J lost 1; bases outside the gene matches: 3. This CDR3 is 14 amino acids long. CDR3 nucleotide sequence: TGTGCCAGCAGTCAGGGGGCCCAGAACACTGAAGCTTTCTTT. It translates to CASSQGAQNTEAFF.

The CDR3: CASSQSGGTSYNEQFF. In DNA form, the CDR3 reads TGTGCCAGCAGTCAATCGGGCGGTACCTCCTACAATGAGCAGTTCTTC. The chain combines TRBV6-6 with TRBJ2-1, with D uncertain. The V end was cut by 5 bases, the J end by 0 bases, with 14 bases between. CDR3 length equals 16 residues. CDR1 and CDR2 (germline): MNHNY, SVGAGI (reference sequence).

The V and J genes are TRBV2 and TRBJ1-1; D not resolved. V lost 0 bases and J 3 bases, leaving 5 bases between the germline ends. The CDR3 length is 13 residues. Per germline, CDR1 SNHLY and CDR2 FYNNEI. The chain's CDR3 is CASSEAEYTEAFF. The CDR3 coding sequence is TGTGCCAGCAGTGAAGCGGAGTACACTGAAGCTTTCTTT.

The chain couples TRBV6-5 to TRBJ1-4; TRBD1 is a possible D gene (6 bases). The CDR3 is made up of 13 amino acids. Trimming stripped 8 bases from V and 7 bases from J, with 14 bases between. CDR1 is MNHEY, CDR2 SVGAGI, per germline. The CDR3 DNA sequence: TGTGCCAGCGGGAAGGGGGAGAGTGAAAAACTGTTTTTT. Its translation is CASGKGESEKLFF.

V and J are TRBV11-2 and TRBJ2-5, with 8 bases fitting TRBD2. The CDR3 sequence is 15 residues long. Germline V gene lookup returns CDR1 SGHAT and CDR2 FQNNGV. The junction had 5 bases not matched to a gene; V was cut back by 0 bases and J by 5 bases. CDR3 residues: CASSLDRASGETQYF. For the CDR3, the DNA is TGTGCCAGCAGCTTAGATCGGGCTAGCGGGGAGACCCAGTACTTC. The variable domain in full, completed from reference TRBV11-2 and TRBJ2-5, reads EAGVAQSPRYKIIEKRQSVAFWCNPISGHATLYWYQQILGQGPKLLIQFQNNGVVDDSQLPKDRFSAERLKGVDSTLKIQPAKLEDSAVYLCASSLDRASGETQYFGPGTRLLVL.

V usage is TRBV19 and J usage is TRBJ1-1; D possibly corresponds to TRBD1 (5 bases). V lost 3 bases, J lost 10 bases, and 15 bases lay in between. Germline loops: CDR1 LNHDA, CDR2 SQIVND (reference sequence). The CDR3 is 13 amino acids. CDR3 nucleotide sequence: TGTGCCAGTAGTATCGGGGGAAGGGTAGGAGCTTTCTTT. Translating it yields CASSIGGRVGAFF.

On this clone itself: The junction departs from the called germline gene at one end, perhaps through a read error. The genes are TRBV16 and TRBJ2-1; tentatively, D is TRBD1 (6 bases). This CDR3 has 19 residues. The germline CDR1 and CDR2 sequences are KGHSY and FQNENV. CDR3 bases: TGTGCCAGCAGCAAATCTCGGCAAGGGGGAGAGTATTACTACAATGAGCAGTTCTTC. Amino acid sequence: CASSKSRQGGEYYYNEQFF.

V and J are TRBV18 and TRBJ1-1; 7 bases line up with TRBD1. The CDR3 covers 12 residues. V was clipped by 3 bases and J by 7 bases; unmatched bases: 2. Germline V gene data show CDR1 as KGHSH and CDR2 as LQKENI. The CDR3 spells CASSPGTVEAFF. The CDR3 DNA reads as TGTGCCAGCTCACCGGGGACAGTTGAAGCTTTCTTT.